This T cell receptor beta chain was recovered during a study of CD8 T cells in ankylosing spondylitis. Study-wide points: Relatively rare in peripheral blood, disease-linked clones were also CD8+. Reports of some motif variants in reactive arthritis synovial fluid and blood predate this one.

On this clonotype: Its cognate antigen is unknown.

The germline V gene encodes CDR1 SGHVS and CDR2 FQNEAQ. Trimming took off 4 bases at V and 1 base at J, with 16 bases between the two ends. CDR3 length equals 17 residues. TCRdb reprocessed the 5' RACE reads via MiXCR and lists one record per CDR3 protein. Here the sample spans just over 300,000 distinct CDR3 sequences, less than 25% being singletons. Sequencing was carried out using blood, either unsorted or a sorted T cell fraction (not recorded which). This sequence was found in a female donor with ankylosing spondylitis or in good health (not recorded which). The rearrangement uses TRBV7-8 and TRBJ1-4, with D tentatively TRBD1 (5 bases). CDR3 in amino acids: CASSSFPGRETNEKLFF. The CDR3, as DNA: TGTGCCAGCAGCTCCTTTCCGGGCAGGGAAACTAATGAAAAACTGTTTTTT.